These 29 T cell receptor beta chains share one sample of origin, sequenced in a study of long-term antiretroviral therapy in people with HIV. Run at survey level, the immunoSEQ assay was version v3.0. Some clones are missing from TCRdb's copy, which holds only in-frame ones; the method was immunoSEQ multiplex PCR. The table has about 21,000 clones, 70% to 90% seen once; the top ten hold about 4.5%. Source: unsorted PBMCs, taken 1.3 years after starting antiretroviral therapy. These receptors were obtained from a man aged 55 to 70 with HIV.

V usage is TRBV11-2 and J usage is TRBJ2-2; D may match TRBD1 or TRBD2 (5 bases each). V was shortened by 6 bases and J by 5 bases, with 10 bases between the two germline ends. This CDR3 contains 13 residues. CDR1 and CDR2 (germline): SGHAT, FQNNGV. This chain's CDR3 is CASRPEGTGELFF. The DNA of the CDR3 is TGTGCCAGCAGACCCGAGGGGACCGGGGAGCTGTTTTTT.

The CDR3 nucleotides read TGCGCCAGCAGCTTGGGGGACAGGGGGACGGGAACTGAAGCTTTCTTT. This gives the protein CASSLGDRGTGTEAFF. V gene TRBV5-1 combines with J gene TRBJ1-1; 11 bases agree with TRBD1. The CDR3 sequence is 16 residues long. CDR1 is SGHRS, CDR2 YFSETQ, per germline. Unmatched junction bases numbered 6, after V lost 0 bases and J lost 5 bases.

The rearrangement uses TRBV28 and TRBJ2-7; 9 nucleotides line up with TRBD1. CDR1 and CDR2 from the germline V gene are MDHEN and SYDVKM. V gave up 4 bases and J gave up 3 bases; unmatched junction bases: 7. There are 15 residues in the CDR3. Written as DNA, the CDR3 is TGTGCCAGCAGTTCGGGACAGGGTAACGGCTACGAGCAGTACTTC. This gives the protein CASSSGQGNGYEQYF.

V is TRBV5-4 and J is TRBJ2-7, with TRBD1 as a possible D gene (7 bases). In germline, CDR1 is SGHNT, CDR2 YYREEE (reference sequence). The V end lost 9 bases, the J end lost 4 bases, and 23 bases lay between the germline ends. The CDR3 is made up of 15 amino acids. CDR3 amino acids: CATASPGGGGYEQYF. CDR3 coding DNA: TGTGCCACGGCGTCACCTGGAGGGGGCGGATACGAGCAGTACTTC. Full variable domain (remainder filled in from reference TRBV5-4 and TRBJ2-7): ETGVTQSPTHLIKTRGQQVTLRCSSQSGHNTVSWYQQALGQGPQFIFQYYREEENGRGNFPPRFSGLQFPNYSSELNVNALELDDSALYLCATASPGGGGYEQYFGPGTRLTVT.

This sequence joins TRBV2 and TRBJ2-3, with D possibly matching TRBD2 (5 bases). The CDR3 has 14 residues. V lost 1 base, J lost 4 bases, and 9 bases lay in between. Germline V gene lookup returns CDR1 SNHLY and CDR2 FYNNEI. CDR3 nucleotides: TGTGCCAGCAGTGAAGAGCGGTTACCAGATACGCAGTATTTT. This codes for CASSEERLPDTQYF. Combining the CDR3 with reference TRBV2 and TRBJ2-3 gives the whole variable domain EPEVTQTPSHQVTQMGQEVILRCVPISNHLYFYWYRQILGQKVEFLVSFYNNEISEKSEIFDDQFSVERPDGSNFTLKIRSTKLEDSAMYFCASSEERLPDTQYFGPGTRLTVL.

V usage is TRBV30 and J usage is TRBJ1-5, with D uncertain. The CDR3 spans 13 residues. V shed 0 bases and J shed 3 bases, with 6 bases lying between them. CDR1 and CDR2 from the germline V gene are GTSNPN and SVGIG (reference sequence). The CDR3 DNA sequence: TGTGCCTGGAGTGTACATACCAATCAGCCCCAGCATTTT. This codes for CAWSVHTNQPQHF. The variable domain in full, completed from reference TRBV30 and TRBJ1-5, reads SQTIHQWPATLVQPVGSPLSLECTVEGTSNPNLYWYRQAAGRGLQLLFYSVGIGQISSEVPQNLSASRPQDRQFILSSKKLLLSDSGFYLCAWSVHTNQPQHFGDGTRLSIL.

The chain combines TRBV6-5 with TRBJ2-1; D is undetermined. CDR1 is MNHEY and CDR2 is SVGAGI in the germline V gene. V lost 6 bases to trimming and J lost 1 base, with 7 bases between them. The CDR3 has 13 amino acids. The CDR3 loop is CASRLASYNEQFF. DNA of the CDR3: TGTGCCAGCAGGTTGGCTTCCTACAATGAGCAGTTCTTC.

The J gene is TRBJ2-7, the V gene TRBV2; possibly TRBD2 for D (5 bases). CDR3 length equals 11 residues. Germline V gene lookup returns CDR1 SNHLY and CDR2 FYNNEI. With 7 bases removed from V and 4 bases from J, the gap between germline ends came to 8 bases. CDR3: CASTGMYEQYF. The CDR3 nucleotides are TGTGCCAGCACCGGGATGTACGAGCAGTACTTC.

The chain combines TRBV10-3 with TRBJ2-2; 10 bases fit TRBD2. The CDR3 is made up of 16 amino acids. Germline V CDR1 and CDR2: ENHRY, SYGVKD. V gave up 6 bases and J gave up 3 bases; unmatched junction bases: 7. The CDR3 here is CAISETSGDYTGELFF. CDR3 sequence (DNA): TGTGCCATCAGCGAAACTAGCGGGGACTACACCGGGGAGCTGTTTTTT.

The V and J genes are TRBV5-1 and TRBJ1-2; D unresolved. V was shortened by 3 bases and J by 0 bases, with 12 bases between the two germline ends. The CDR3 spans 15 residues. The germline gives CDR1 SGHRS, CDR2 YFSETQ. For the CDR3, the DNA is TGCGCCAGCAGCTCCGACAACCTAGCTAACTATGGCTACACCTTC. Its translation is CASSSDNLANYGYTF.

The CDR3 sequence is CASSGTSGAADTQYF. CDR3 sequence (DNA): TGCGCCAGCAGCGGCACTAGCGGTGCTGCAGATACGCAGTATTTT. The V and J genes are TRBV5-1 and TRBJ2-3; 8 bases map to TRBD2. V was clipped by 4 bases and J by 4 bases; unmatched bases: 8. Germline loops: CDR1 SGHRS, CDR2 YFSETQ. This CDR3 region has 15 residues.

The V gene is TRBV27, the J gene TRBJ1-5; 8 bases are a match to TRBD1. The germline V gene has CDR1 MNHEY and CDR2 SMNVEV (reference sequence). The CDR3 is made up of 15 amino acids. Trimming at V came to 5 bases and at J to 6 bases, leaving 9 bases not matched to a gene. CDR3 in amino acids: CASSKTDRGRQPQHF. The CDR3 region has the DNA TGTGCCAGCAGTAAGACCGACAGGGGTCGTCAGCCCCAGCATTTT.

J is TRBJ2-6 and V is TRBV19; 9 bases map to TRBD2. Looked up from germline, CDR1 is LNHDA and CDR2 is SQIVND (reference sequence). Trimming cost V 7 bases and J 1 base; bases outside gene matches: 11. There are 18 residues in the CDR3. The CDR3 loop is CASMAPGLAASGANVLTF. Here the CDR3 DNA reads TGTGCCAGTATGGCTCCGGGACTAGCTGCTTCTGGGGCCAACGTCCTGACTTTC.

The chain couples TRBV2 to TRBJ1-1; a possible D gene is TRBD1 (5 bases). Germline CDR1 SNHLY, CDR2 FYNNEI. Between the trimmed V and J ends, which lost 3 bases and 3 bases, there was a span of 11 bases. The CDR3 loop spans 14 amino acids. The CDR3 reads CASSEAGPDTEAFF. DNA of the CDR3: TGTGCCAGCAGTGAGGCAGGGCCCGACACTGAAGCTTTCTTT.

The genes are TRBV6-5 and TRBJ2-7; 7 nucleotides align to TRBD2. J was trimmed by 3 bases and V by 6 bases; bases with no gene match: 8. The CDR3 is 14 amino acids. The germline V gene encodes CDR1 MNHEY and CDR2 SVGAGI. CDR3 coding DNA: TGTGCCAGCAGAGCCTCCGGGGGGAGCTACGAGCAGTACTTC. Translated, it gives CASRASGGSYEQYF.

The chain couples TRBV13 to TRBJ2-5; TRBD2 matches at 10 bases. The CDR3 runs 15 residues. CDR1 is PRHDT, CDR2 FYEKMQ, per germline (reference sequence). Trimming took 5 bases from V and 5 from J; bases not matched to a gene: 8. CDR3 sequence: CASSPGLAGAETQYF. CDR3 DNA sequence: TGTGCCAGCAGCCCCGGTCTAGCGGGGGCGGAGACCCAGTACTTC. The full variable domain, with the rest looked up from reference TRBV13 and TRBJ2-5, is AAGVIQSPRHLIKEKRETATLKCYPIPRHDTVYWYQQGPGQDPQFLISFYEKMQSDKGSIPDRFSAQQFSDYHSELNMSSLELGDSALYFCASSPGLAGAETQYFGPGTRLLVL.

J is TRBJ2-1 and V is TRBV28; D gene uncertain. Between the trimmed V and J ends, which lost 4 bases and 5 bases, there was a span of 9 bases. Germline loops: CDR1 MDHEN, CDR2 SYDVKM. The CDR3 has 13 amino acids. As DNA, the CDR3 is TGTGCCAGCAGTTCTGGCCTGGACAATGAGCAGTTCTTC. Encoded protein: CASSSGLDNEQFF.

The gene calls are TRBV7-2 and TRBJ1-1; D possibly corresponds to TRBD1 (6 bases). Trimming cost V 4 bases and J 2 bases, with 8 bases left between them. The CDR3 consists of 13 residues. Per germline, CDR1 SGHTA and CDR2 FQGNSA. The DNA of the CDR3 is TGTGCCAGCAGCTCACAGGGAAACACTGAAGCTTTCTTT. This codes for CASSSQGNTEAFF.

This clone showed up just once. J is TRBJ2-5 and V is TRBV18; D call uncertain. Per the germline V gene, CDR1 is KGHSH and CDR2 is LQKENI. V was cut by 3 bases and J by 1 base, with 6 bases left in between. The CDR3 spans 13 residues. The CDR3 sequence: CASSPRAQETQYF. The CDR3 bases are TGTGCCAGCTCACCTAGAGCCCAAGAGACCCAGTACTTC. The full variable domain, its missing parts supplied by reference TRBV18 and TRBJ2-5, is NAGVMQNPRHLVRRRGQEARLRCSPMKGHSHVYWYRQLPEEGLKFMVYLQKENIIDESGMPKERFSAEFPKEGPSILRIQQVVRGDSAAYFCASSPRAQETQYFGPGTRLLVL.

The V call is TRBV19, the J call TRBJ1-4; tentatively, D is TRBD1 (5 bases). Germline V gene sequence: CDR1 LNHDA, CDR2 SQIVND (reference sequence). The CDR3 is 13 amino acids. Deletions cut 5 bases from V and 8 bases from J, with 12 bases between. The CDR3 spells CASSPQGMEKLFF. In nucleotides, the CDR3 is TGTGCCAGTAGTCCCCAGGGTATGGAAAAACTGTTTTTT.

This chain uses TRBV5-1 with TRBJ2-7; D is perhaps TRBD1 (7 bases). Germline lookup yields CDR1 SGHRS and CDR2 YFSETQ. The CDR3 consists of 15 residues. Trimming left V 1 base short and J 4 bases short, with 15 bases between. The CDR3 region is CASSLSGGQWYEQYF. The CDR3 DNA follows: TGCGCCAGCAGCTTGTCAGGGGGGCAGTGGTACGAGCAGTACTTC. The full variable domain, completed using reference TRBV5-1 and TRBJ2-7, is KAGVTQTPRYLIKTRGQQVTLSCSPISGHRSVSWYQQTPGQGLQFLFEYFSETQRNKGNFPGRFSGRQFSNSRSEMNVSTLELGDSALYLCASSLSGGQWYEQYFGPGTRLTVT.

The chain has TRBV5-1 and TRBJ2-7, with D hard to call. Germline CDR1 is SGHRS and CDR2 is YFSETQ. The length of the CDR3 is 16 residues. The V and J ends lost 1 base and 2 bases respectively, with 16 bases between them. DNA for the CDR3: TGCGCCAGCAGCTTGCAAGGTGTCGGTGCGACCTACGAGCAGTACTTC. Residues: CASSLQGVGATYEQYF.

The count of this clone is one. The chain has TRBV10-3 and TRBJ2-3; tentative D call: TRBD1 (6 bases). Germline assignment: CDR1 ENHRY and CDR2 SYGVKD. V was pared by 4 bases and J by 0 bases, with 11 bases between. The CDR3 has 15 residues. CDR3 coding DNA: TGTGCCATCAGTGTGCAGGGGCTTAGCACAGATACGCAGTATTTT. It translates to CAISVQGLSTDTQYF.

V is TRBV30 and J is TRBJ1-1; no firm D call. Germline CDR1 GTSNPN, CDR2 SVGIG (reference sequence). The CDR3 extends over 11 amino acids. The V end lost 3 bases, the J end lost 0 bases, and 2 bases lay between the germline ends. The CDR3 nucleotides read TGTGCCTGGAGGATGAACACTGAAGCTTTCTTT. Translating it yields CAWRMNTEAFF.

J is TRBJ1-2 and V is TRBV7-9; no definite D call. The germline V gene has CDR1 SEHNR and CDR2 FQNEAQ (reference sequence). V dropped 4 bases and J dropped 7 bases, with 13 bases sitting between them. The CDR3 sequence is 13 residues long. CDR3 sequence reads: CASSSQAGSGYTF. For the CDR3, the DNA is TGTGCCAGCAGCTCGCAGGCGGGAAGTGGCTACACCTTC.

The chain uses TRBV2 and TRBJ2-1; D uncertain. This CDR3 has 13 amino acids. Per germline, CDR1 SNHLY and CDR2 FYNNEI. The V gene lost 8 bases and the J gene lost 0 bases, with 8 bases spanning the gap. CDR3 loop: CASYSPSYNEQFF. The CDR3 region has the DNA TGTGCCAGCTACAGCCCCTCCTACAATGAGCAGTTCTTC. Combining the CDR3 with reference TRBV2 and TRBJ2-1 gives the whole variable domain EPEVTQTPSHQVTQMGQEVILRCVPISNHLYFYWYRQILGQKVEFLVSFYNNEISEKSEIFDDQFSVERPDGSNFTLKIRSTKLEDSAMYFCASYSPSYNEQFFGPGTRLTVL.

V gene TRBV5-1 combines with J gene TRBJ2-3; TRBD2 matches 8 bases. The germline V gene encodes CDR1 SGHRS and CDR2 YFSETQ. V lost 2 bases and J lost 5; bases outside the gene matches: 7. This CDR3 contains 15 residues. CDR3 amino acids: CASSLSVAGGDTQYF. In DNA form, the CDR3 reads TGCGCCAGCAGCTTAAGTGTTGCGGGGGGAGATACGCAGTATTTT.

This clone was recorded only once. The chain joins TRBV5-5 to TRBJ1-5; possible D gene TRBD1, 6 bases. The CDR3 length is 13 residues. The ends were cut back, 2 bases at V and 7 bases at J, with 10 bases in the middle. Per germline, CDR1 SGHKS and CDR2 YYEKEE (reference sequence). The CDR3 nucleotides are TGTGCCAGCAGCTTAGGGGGGTCCCAGCCCCAGCATTTT. This gives the protein CASSLGGSQPQHF.

This chain uses TRBV6-5 with TRBJ1-2, with D possibly matching TRBD1 (6 bases). The V and J ends lost 9 bases and 5 bases respectively, with 13 bases between them. This CDR3 is 12 amino acids long. Germline values: CDR1 MNHEY, CDR2 SVGAGI. CDR3 sequence reads: CASWTADYGYTF. For the CDR3, the DNA is TGTGCCAGTTGGACAGCGGATTATGGCTACACCTTC.